The 31 T cell receptor beta chains listed next were all sequenced from one sample in a study of graft-versus-host responses after intestinal transplantation. Sequencing was performed with immunoSEQ multiplex PCR; in TCRdb, only in-frame clones are kept and a portion is missing. This sample has tens of thousands of clones, with 70% to 90% found just once. Which antigens these TCRs recognize remains unknown. The sample here was unstimulated CD4+ T cells sorted from spleen or lymph node cells, taken before transplant. The receptor source for this set is a human donor who was the organ donor for an intestinal transplant.

CDR3 loop: CASSPDRGLTVNTEAFF. For the CDR3, the DNA is TGCGCCAGCAGCCCTGACAGGGGGCTAACGGTGAACACTGAAGCTTTCTTT. The chain couples TRBV5-1 to TRBJ1-1; 10 nucleotides line up with TRBD1. The CDR3 extends over 17 amino acids. Unmatched junction bases numbered 9, after V lost 4 bases and J lost 0 bases. Germline V lookup: CDR1 SGHRS, CDR2 YFSETQ.

The sample holds a few counts of this clone. The V gene is TRBV15, the J gene TRBJ2-4; the D gene is possibly TRBD2 (6 bases). The CDR3 loop spans 14 amino acids. Trimming took 6 bases from V and 5 from J, leaving 14 bases between them. The germline gives CDR1 LNHNV, CDR2 YYDKDF (reference sequence). The DNA for the CDR3 is TGTGCCACCAGTATAGAGTGGAGGGAAAACATTCAGTACTTC. Amino acid sequence: CATSIEWRENIQYF.

The chain carries TRBV27 and TRBJ1-3; TRBD1 might be the D (5 bases). The germline V gene encodes CDR1 MNHEY and CDR2 SMNVEV (reference sequence). V was shortened by 3 bases and J by 4 bases, with 10 bases between the two germline ends. The CDR3 runs to 14 residues. Here the CDR3 DNA reads TGTGCCAGCAGTTTTAGCGGGGCAGGAAACACCATATATTTT. It yields the protein CASSFSGAGNTIYF.

The genes are TRBV5-4 and TRBJ2-7, with TRBD2 matching over 11 bases. The junction had 5 bases not matched to a gene; V was cut back by 0 bases and J by 3 bases. The germline CDR1 and CDR2 sequences are SGHNT and YYREEE (reference sequence). CDR3 length: 16 amino acids. The CDR3 nucleotides are TGTGCCAGCAGCTTGGGAGCTAGCGGGAGGAGCTACGAGCAGTACTTC. Its translation: CASSLGASGRSYEQYF.

The chain uses TRBV6-6 and TRBJ1-1; D call uncertain. Germline V CDR1 and CDR2: MNHNY, SVGAGI (reference sequence). Trimming shortened V by 2 bases and J by 0 bases, and 4 bases separated the two germline ends. This CDR3 spans 13 amino acids. The CDR3 here is CASSYELNTEAFF. The CDR3 coding sequence is TGTGCCAGCAGTTACGAGCTGAACACTGAAGCTTTCTTT.

The CDR3 sequence: CASSPQGTGYEQYF. For the CDR3, the DNA is TGTGCCAGCTCACCACAGGGAACGGGATACGAGCAGTACTTC. The chain joins TRBV18 to TRBJ2-7; D perhaps matches TRBD2 (5 bases). Germline lookup yields CDR1 KGHSH and CDR2 LQKENI. This CDR3 region has 14 residues. The ends were cut back, 1 base at V and 4 bases at J, with 11 bases in the middle.

This chain joins TRBV19 and TRBJ2-1; 8 bases align to TRBD1. V shed 4 bases and J 0 bases; nucleotides not matched to a gene: 5. Germline V lookup: CDR1 LNHDA, CDR2 SQIVND (reference sequence). This CDR3 spans 16 amino acids. CDR3 loop: CASSNIGTGSYNEQFF. The DNA of the CDR3 is TGTGCCAGTAGTAACATCGGGACAGGCTCCTACAATGAGCAGTTCTTC.

The rearrangement joins TRBV7-9 to TRBJ2-1; no firm D call. V lost 3 bases to trimming and J lost 7 bases, with 19 bases between them. Germline V gene lookup returns CDR1 SEHNR and CDR2 FQNEAQ (reference sequence). The CDR3 has 16 residues. The CDR3 coding sequence is TGTGCCAGCAGCTTTGGTTATGATGTTATCAGAAATGAGCAGTTCTTC. Amino acids: CASSFGYDVIRNEQFF. Full variable domain (remainder filled in from reference TRBV7-9 and TRBJ2-1): DTGVSQNPRHKITKRGQNVTFRCDPISEHNRLYWYRQTLGQGPEFLTYFQNEAQLEKSRLLSDRFSAERPKGSFSTLEIQRTEQGDSAMYLCASSFGYDVIRNEQFFGPGTRLTVL.

The V and J genes are TRBV1 and TRBJ2-5; no DNA check was done on the table's D call, TRBD2. TRBV1 is tagged as a pseudogene. The length of the CDR3 is 15 residues. CDR3 sequence (DNA): TGCACCAGCAGCCAAGAACTAGCGGTTAAAGAGACCCAGTACTTC. Protein product: CTSSQELAVKETQYF.

The chain recombines TRBV14 with TRBJ2-2, with 13 bases that match TRBD2. The V and J ends lost 1 base and 3 bases, in that order; junction bases with no gene match: 8. CDR3 length equals 19 residues. CDR1 and CDR2 from the germline V gene are SGHDN and FVKESK. The CDR3 DNA sequence: TGTGCCAGCAGCCAAGGTGCACTAGCGGGAGGGCCCTACACCGGGGAGCTGTTTTTT. The encoded protein is CASSQGALAGGPYTGELFF.

J is TRBJ2-5 and V is TRBV29-1; 10 nucleotides match TRBD1. V shed 4 bases, J shed 3 bases, and the junction held 2 bases outside the gene matches. The CDR3 totals 13 residues. Germline CDR1 is SQVTM and CDR2 is ANQGSEA. In nucleotides, the CDR3 is TGCAGCGTTGCGGGACAGGGGAAAGAGACCCAGTACTTC. This sequence encodes CSVAGQGKETQYF. The whole variable domain, filled in from reference TRBV29-1 and TRBJ2-5, reads SAVISQKPSRDICQRGTSLTIQCQVDSQVTMMFWYRQQPGQSLTLIATANQGSEATYESGFVIDKFPISRPNLTFSTLTVSNMSPEDSSIYLCSVAGQGKETQYFGPGTRLLVL.

This sequence joins TRBV4-3 and TRBJ1-5; the D is unclear. Trimming removed 1 base from V and 3 bases from J, with 10 bases in between. There are 15 residues in the CDR3. Germline CDR1 is LGHNA and CDR2 is YSLEER. The CDR3: CASSQVAGANQPQHF. For the CDR3, the DNA is TGCGCCAGCAGCCAAGTTGCCGGAGCCAATCAGCCCCAGCATTTT.

This clone was counted a single time. The gene calls are TRBV2 and TRBJ1-2; D possibly corresponds to TRBD1 (5 bases). V lost 4 bases and J lost 4, with 16 bases in between. CDR3 length: 15 residues. Germline V lookup: CDR1 SNHLY, CDR2 FYNNEI. The CDR3 loop is CASSAVETEPYGYTF. CDR3 nucleotide sequence: TGTGCCAGCAGTGCCGTGGAGACAGAGCCCTATGGCTACACCTTC.

The chain carries TRBV25-1 and TRBJ2-7, with D possibly matching TRBD1 (6 bases). V was pared by 0 bases and J by 2 bases, with 11 bases between. This CDR3 region has 15 residues. Per germline, CDR1 MGHDK and CDR2 SYGVNS. Here the CDR3 reads CASSEYEGTPYEQYF. The DNA of the CDR3 is TGTGCCAGCAGTGAATATGAAGGGACACCCTACGAGCAGTACTTC.

Only one count was recorded for this clone. The rearrangement uses TRBV7-6 and TRBJ2-5; TRBD1 matches at 11 bases. V gave up 3 bases and J gave up 11 bases; unmatched junction bases: 26. The CDR3 is made up of 20 amino acids. Germline V gene data show CDR1 as SGHVS and CDR2 as FNYEAQ. CDR3 region: CASSFVGFVGQGAPASKQYF. As DNA, the CDR3 is TGTGCCAGCAGCTTCGTGGGGTTTGTAGGACAGGGGGCGCCTGCTTCCAAGCAGTACTTC.

The chain has TRBV27 and TRBJ1-2, with TRBD1 as a possible D gene (6 bases). Germline V gene lookup returns CDR1 MNHEY and CDR2 SMNVEV (reference sequence). The CDR3 sequence is 12 residues long. V gave up 4 bases and J gave up 8 bases, with 11 bases separating them. The CDR3 spells CASSSTGKGYTF. CDR3 bases: TGTGCCAGCAGTTCGACAGGAAAAGGCTACACCTTC.

The CDR3 here is CASSLRGSSTDTQYF. The CDR3 DNA follows: TGTGCCAGCAGCTTAAGAGGATCTAGCACAGATACGCAGTATTTT. The J gene is TRBJ2-3, the V gene TRBV7-3, with D uncertain. This CDR3 has 15 residues. The germline CDR1 and CDR2 sequences are SGHTA and FQGTGA. V lost 1 base and J lost 0, with 8 bases in between.

V gene TRBV30 combines with J gene TRBJ2-3, with 7 bases matching TRBD2. The CDR3 covers 17 residues. The ends lost 4 bases at V and 1 base at J; junction bases unmatched: 14. CDR1 and CDR2 from the germline V gene are GTSNPN and SVGIG (reference sequence). In DNA, the CDR3 is TGTGCCTGGACCCGCGGGAGCGGTATGTTGGGCACAGATACGCAGTATTTT. Encoded protein: CAWTRGSGMLGTDTQYF.

CDR3 loop: CASRGPSHQETQYF. The DNA for the CDR3 is TGCGCCAGCAGGGGCCCTAGCCACCAAGAGACCCAGTACTTC. The genes are TRBV5-1 and TRBJ2-5; maybe TRBD2 (5 bases). Looked up from germline, CDR1 is SGHRS and CDR2 is YFSETQ. This CDR3 region has 14 residues. Between the trimmed V and J ends, which lost 5 bases and 0 bases, there was a span of 11 bases.

This chain uses TRBV6-5 with TRBJ2-1; D is perhaps TRBD2 (5 bases). The CDR3 runs to 14 residues. Trimming shortened V by 0 bases and J by 5 bases, and 8 bases separated the two germline ends. The germline V gene has CDR1 MNHEY and CDR2 SVGAGI. Here the CDR3 reads CASSYSPGDNEQFF. CDR3 in DNA: TGTGCCAGCAGTTACTCGCCCGGGGACAATGAGCAGTTCTTC.

This chain connects TRBV6-1 to TRBJ2-1, with TRBD2 matching over 11 bases. The V gene end was trimmed by 5 bases and the J gene end by 10 bases; junction bases not matched to a gene: 10. Germline CDR1 is MNHNS and CDR2 is SASEGT. The CDR3 is made up of 15 amino acids. The CDR3 coding sequence is TGTGCCAGCAGTCCAACTAGCGGGAGAGGAGAAGAGCAGTTCTTC. Translated: CASSPTSGRGEEQFF.

The chain uses TRBV19 and TRBJ1-1; D uncertain. CDR3 length: 14 residues. Germline CDR1 LNHDA, CDR2 SQIVND (reference sequence). V was clipped by 2 bases and J by 1 base, with 8 bases between them. The CDR3 sequence: CASSISGSNTEAFF. The CDR3 nucleotides are TGTGCCAGTAGTATATCCGGTTCGAACACTGAAGCTTTCTTT. The full variable domain, completed using reference TRBV19 and TRBJ1-1, is DGGITQSPKYLFRKEGQNVTLSCEQNLNHDAMYWYRQDPGQGLRLIYYSQIVNDFQKGDIAEGYSVSREKKESFPLTVTSAQKNPTAFYLCASSISGSNTEAFFGQGTRLTVV.

The chain recombines TRBV6-5 with TRBJ1-4; TRBD1 might be the D (6 bases). Trimming pared 7 bases from V and 7 bases from J, leaving 16 bases between. The germline gives CDR1 MNHEY, CDR2 SVGAGI. This CDR3 is built from 14 residues. DNA for the CDR3: TGTGCCAGCACCCGGGGGGGGGCGAGTGAAAAACTGTTTTTT. Amino acids: CASTRGGASEKLFF.

This chain connects TRBV6-6 to TRBJ2-1; 7 bases align to TRBD2. This CDR3 region has 14 residues. After removal of 5 bases from V and 8 bases from J, the junction contained 9 bases not matched to a gene. CDR1 and CDR2 (germline): MNHNY, SVGAGI (reference sequence). CDR3 loop: CASSGAPREHEQFF. The CDR3, as DNA: TGTGCCAGCAGTGGAGCTCCGCGGGAGCATGAGCAGTTCTTC.

The rearrangement joins TRBV7-3 to TRBJ2-3, with 10 positions matching TRBD2. J gave up 0 bases and V 5 bases, and 2 bases lay outside the gene matches. The CDR3 has 15 amino acids. The V gene's germline CDR1 is SGHTA and CDR2 FQGTGA. CDR3 DNA: TGTGCCAGCAGCATAGCGGGAGGCAGCACAGATACGCAGTATTTT. Its translation: CASSIAGGSTDTQYF.

The chain joins TRBV5-1 to TRBJ2-1; TRBD1 might be the D (6 bases). The CDR3 consists of 15 residues. Trimming took off 4 bases at V and 2 bases at J, with 13 bases between the two ends. CDR1 is SGHRS, CDR2 YFSETQ, per germline. CDR3 amino acids: CASSEDGTTYNEQFF. In nucleotides, the CDR3 is TGCGCCAGCAGCGAAGACGGGACAACCTACAATGAGCAGTTCTTC. The complete variable domain, with remaining parts taken from reference TRBV5-1 and TRBJ2-1, reads KAGVTQTPRYLIKTRGQQVTLSCSPISGHRSVSWYQQTPGQGLQFLFEYFSETQRNKGNFPGRFSGRQFSNSRSEMNVSTLELGDSALYLCASSEDGTTYNEQFFGPGTRLTVL.

The chain employs TRBV6-6 and TRBJ1-3, with 8 bases lining up with TRBD1. The CDR3 runs to 14 residues. Germline-derived CDR1 and CDR2 are MNHNY and SVGAGI (reference sequence). The J segment lost 7 bases and the V segment lost 5 bases, leaving 7 bases of the junction unmatched. CDR3 region: CASSRGQDRNTIYF. The CDR3 DNA sequence: TGTGCCAGCAGTAGGGGACAGGATAGGAACACCATATATTTT.

CDR3 bases: TGTGCCGTCTCGAGGGCTCAAGAAGCTTTCTTT. It is translated as CAVSRAQEAFF. The chain has TRBV19 and TRBJ1-1; no clear D gene. This CDR3 region has 11 residues. Germline loops: CDR1 LNHDA, CDR2 SQIVND (reference sequence). Between the trimmed V and J ends, which lost 11 bases and 8 bases, there was a span of 15 bases.

This clone was recorded once. The chain combines TRBV4-3 with TRBJ2-3, with 15 bases that match TRBD2. The J segment lost 3 bases and the V segment lost 0 bases, leaving 10 bases of the junction unmatched. Per the germline V gene, CDR1 is LGHNA and CDR2 is YSLEER. This CDR3 spans 20 amino acids. DNA of the CDR3: TGCGCCAGCAGCCAAGAGCACGGACTAGCGGGAGGGCCGGGAACAGATACGCAGTATTTT. It codes for CASSQEHGLAGGPGTDTQYF.

This clone has more than one count but fewer than ten. The V and J genes are TRBV2 and TRBJ2-7; D is possibly TRBD2 (7 bases). Trimming pared 4 bases from V and 6 bases from J, leaving 16 bases between. CDR3 length: 14 amino acids. Per germline, CDR1 SNHLY and CDR2 FYNNEI. The CDR3 bases are TGTGCCAGCAGTGTCGTGGGGGGGCCGGGCGAGCAGTACTTC. This codes for CASSVVGGPGEQYF. Together with reference TRBV2 and TRBJ2-7, the CDR3 gives the full variable domain: EPEVTQTPSHQVTQMGQEVILRCVPISNHLYFYWYRQILGQKVEFLVSFYNNEISEKSEIFDDQFSVERPDGSNFTLKIRSTKLEDSAMYFCASSVVGGPGEQYFGPGTRLTVT.

The rearrangement links TRBV6-5 to TRBJ2-1; 13 bases line up with TRBD2. This CDR3 spans 15 amino acids. Germline V gene lookup returns CDR1 MNHEY and CDR2 SVGAGI. Trimming removed 6 bases from V and 5 bases from J; junction bases left unmatched: 4. In DNA form, the CDR3 reads TGTGCCAGCAGCACCGGGACTAGCGGGGACAATGAGCAGTTCTTC. It codes for CASSTGTSGDNEQFF.